Below are 8 T cell receptor beta chains sequenced from a single sample in a study of cytomegalovirus exposure and HLA in healthy donors. Use of 60 Vbeta and 13 Jbeta primers characterized the PCR. Generated by immunoSEQ multiplex PCR, the TCRdb table keeps only in-frame clones and is missing some. The sample yields about 180,000 clones, more than 75% seen once. The specimen sequenced was PBMCs. Receptors were obtained from a woman aged 30 to 39 in good health and CMV-seropositive.

This clone was detected once. The rearrangement links TRBV11-2 to TRBJ1-2; 7 bases align to TRBD1. Germline-derived CDR1 and CDR2 are SGHAT and FQNNGV. V lost 4 bases to trimming and J lost 6 bases; unmatched junction nucleotides: 8. This CDR3 comprises 14 residues. In nucleotides, the CDR3 is TGTGCCAGCAGCTCAAAACCCGGGACAGATGGCTACACCTTC. Translation gives CASSSKPGTDGYTF.

The rearrangement links TRBV10-2 to TRBJ2-5, with D unclear. The J call is uncertain, as TRBJ2-7 better fits the DNA end. The length of the CDR3 is 12 residues. CDR1 is WSHSY and CDR2 is SAAADI in the germline V gene. The CDR3 DNA follows: TGCGCCAGCAGTGAGGCGAGGAACGAGCAGTACTTC. Amino acid sequence: CASSEARNEQYF.

V and J are TRBV5-4 and TRBJ2-2; TRBD2 aligns across 12 bases. J gave up 5 bases and V 4 bases, and 3 bases lay outside the gene matches. Looked up from germline, CDR1 is SGHNT and CDR2 is YYREEE (reference sequence). This CDR3 comprises 15 residues. The CDR3 DNA reads as TGTGCCAGCAGCCTTGGACTAGCGGGGACCGGGGAGCTGTTTTTT. Translated: CASSLGLAGTGELFF.

There are a few counts of this clone. The chain joins TRBV6-5 to TRBJ2-7, with D possibly being TRBD1 (5 bases). CDR1 is MNHEY, CDR2 SVGAGI, per germline. The CDR3 is 13 residues long. V was pared by 10 bases and J by 7 bases, with 20 bases between. The CDR3 protein is CATKRQPIGEQYF. The DNA of the CDR3 is TGTGCCACCAAAAGACAGCCGATAGGGGAGCAGTACTTC.

This clone appeared a few times. The rearrangement uses TRBV11-3 and TRBJ1-4; the D is unclear. There are 19 residues in the CDR3. Trimming took off 2 bases at V and 8 bases at J, with 27 bases between the two ends. In germline, CDR1 is SGHNT, CDR2 YENEEA. The CDR3 spells CASSLRRAPLGPASEKLFF. DNA of the CDR3: TGTGCCAGCAGCTTAAGGAGGGCCCCTCTCGGTCCAGCCAGCGAAAAACTGTTTTTT.

The chain couples TRBV18 to TRBJ1-2, with D unresolved. Trimming shortened V by 3 bases and J by 6 bases, and 11 bases separated the two germline ends. The CDR3 consists of 13 residues. Germline V gives CDR1 KGHSH, CDR2 LQKENI. The CDR3 nucleotides are TGTGCCAGCTCACCGAGGGTGGTCGATGGCTACACCTTC. As protein: CASSPRVVDGYTF.

The chain carries TRBV27 and TRBJ2-1, with 8 bases lining up with TRBD1. The CDR3 is 15 amino acids. V lost 5 bases and J lost 9; bases outside the gene matches: 12. The V gene's germline CDR1 is MNHEY and CDR2 SMNVEV (reference sequence). The CDR3 loop reads CASSLGQGGWGEQFF. CDR3 bases: TGTGCCAGCAGTCTTGGACAGGGTGGATGGGGTGAGCAGTTCTTC.

V usage is TRBV4-1 and J usage is TRBJ1-5; 7 nucleotides match TRBD1. Looked up from germline, CDR1 is MGHRA and CDR2 is YSYEKL. The CDR3 length is 18 residues. V trimming: 1 base; J trimming: 2 bases; junction bases outside the gene matches: 11. CDR3 DNA sequence: TGCGCCAGCAGCCAAGGCTCGGGGAACAGGGGTCGCAATCAGCCCCAGCATTTT. Protein product: CASSQGSGNRGRNQPQHF.